This TCR beta chain was identified during a study of control samples from healthy donors and cancer patients. Repertoires were generated with immunoSEQ multiplex PCR, while TCRdb's copy carries only in-frame clones and drops some. The sample has approximately 150,000 clones, 96% seen once; the top ten hold about 0.94%. This CDR3 comprises 14 residues. V was shortened by 5 bases and J by 2 bases, with 12 bases between the two germline ends. Germline-derived CDR1 and CDR2 are LNHNV and YYDKDF (reference sequence). This rearrangement joins TRBV15 to TRBJ1-2; D uncertain. This clonotype was obtained from a woman in her thirties in good health. Source material: blood. The CDR3 reads CATSRRASNYGYTF. CDR3 DNA: TGTGCCACCAGCCGACGGGCCTCAAACTATGGCTACACCTTC.